This note documents a single T cell receptor beta chain sequence. Its cognate antigen is unknown. These data originate in a study of OX40 agonist ivuxolimab in advanced cancers. Study background: Having had anti-PD-1, anti-PD-L1 or anti-CTLA-4 therapy before was allowed, and approximately 40% had some.

Trimming stripped 5 bases from V and 1 base from J, with 11 bases between. The CDR3 has 15 residues. Germline CDR1 SGHVS, CDR2 FQNEAQ. Study-level results: CD4+ T cells averaged fewer expanded clones than CD8+ T cells.

The assay was immunoSEQ multiplex PCR, and TCRdb's table has in-frame clones only and misses some. This sample has roughly 50,000 clones, with approximately 80% found just once. Sequenced material: CD4+ or CD8+ T cells sorted from blood, taken in a trial of the OX40 agonist ivuxolimab. The sequence was collected from an adult with an advanced solid tumor such as melanoma, head and neck, liver or kidney cancer. The J gene is TRBJ2-2, the V gene TRBV7-8; D might be TRBD1 or TRBD2, each matching 5 bases. CDR3 residues: CASSPGTENTGELFF. The DNA of the CDR3 is TGTGCCAGCAGCCCGGGGACGGAGAACACCGGGGAGCTGTTTTTT.